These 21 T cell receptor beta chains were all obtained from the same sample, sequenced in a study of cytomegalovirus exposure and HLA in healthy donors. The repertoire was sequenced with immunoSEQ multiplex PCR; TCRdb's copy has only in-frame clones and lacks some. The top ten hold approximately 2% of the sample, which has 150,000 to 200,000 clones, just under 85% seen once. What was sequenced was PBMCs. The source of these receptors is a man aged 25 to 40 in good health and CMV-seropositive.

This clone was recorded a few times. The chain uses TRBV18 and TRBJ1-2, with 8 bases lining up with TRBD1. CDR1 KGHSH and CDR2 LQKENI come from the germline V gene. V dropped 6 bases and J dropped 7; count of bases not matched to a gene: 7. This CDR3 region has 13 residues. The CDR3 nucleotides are TGTGCCAGCTCGCAGGACAGGGAGGGTGGCTACACCTTC. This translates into CASSQDREGGYTF.

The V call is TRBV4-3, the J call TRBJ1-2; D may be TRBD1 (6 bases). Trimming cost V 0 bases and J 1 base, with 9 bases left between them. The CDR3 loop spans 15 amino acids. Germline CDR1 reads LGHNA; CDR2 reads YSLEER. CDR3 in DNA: TGCGCCAGCAGCCAAGATACAGGGTTTAACTATGGCTACACCTTC. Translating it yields CASSQDTGFNYGYTF.

CDR3 DNA: TGTGCCAGCAGCTTACAGGGCCAGAGGACTGAAGCTTTCTTT. It yields the protein CASSLQGQRTEAFF. V gene TRBV7-9 combines with J gene TRBJ1-1; D is perhaps TRBD1 (5 bases). V lost 2 bases to trimming and J lost 5 bases, with 12 bases between them. Germline CDR1 reads SEHNR; CDR2 reads FQNEAQ (reference sequence). The CDR3 extends over 14 amino acids.

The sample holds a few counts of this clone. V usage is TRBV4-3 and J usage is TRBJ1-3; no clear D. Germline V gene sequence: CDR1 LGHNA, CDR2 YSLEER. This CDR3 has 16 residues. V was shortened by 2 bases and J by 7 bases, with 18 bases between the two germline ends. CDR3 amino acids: CASSQFLTTTGNTIYF. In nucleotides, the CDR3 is TGCGCCAGCAGCCAATTCTTGACGACTACGGGGAACACCATATATTTT.

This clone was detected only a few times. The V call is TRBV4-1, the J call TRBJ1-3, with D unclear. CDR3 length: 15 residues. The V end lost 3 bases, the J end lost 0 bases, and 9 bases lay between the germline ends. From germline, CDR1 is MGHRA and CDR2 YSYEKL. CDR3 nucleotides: TGCGCCAGCAGCCACTTGGGAGCCTCTGGAAACACCATATATTTT. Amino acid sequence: CASSHLGASGNTIYF.

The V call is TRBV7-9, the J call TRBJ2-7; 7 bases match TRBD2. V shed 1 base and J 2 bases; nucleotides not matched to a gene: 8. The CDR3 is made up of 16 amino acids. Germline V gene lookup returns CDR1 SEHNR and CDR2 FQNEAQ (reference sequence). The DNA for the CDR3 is TGTGCCAGCAGCTTAGGGCCGGGACTAACGACCTACGAGCAGTACTTC. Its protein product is CASSLGPGLTTYEQYF.

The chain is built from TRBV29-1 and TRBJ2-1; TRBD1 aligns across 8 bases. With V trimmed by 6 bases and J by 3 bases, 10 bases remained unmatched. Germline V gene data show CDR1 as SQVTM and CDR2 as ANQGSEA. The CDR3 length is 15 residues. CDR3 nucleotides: TGCAGCGTAAACTTACAGGGGGACCTCTACAATGAGCAGTTCTTC. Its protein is CSVNLQGDLYNEQFF.

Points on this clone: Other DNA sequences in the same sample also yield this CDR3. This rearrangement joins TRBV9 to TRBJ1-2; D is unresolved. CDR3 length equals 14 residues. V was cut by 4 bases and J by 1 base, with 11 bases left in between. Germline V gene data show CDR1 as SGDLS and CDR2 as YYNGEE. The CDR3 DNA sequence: TGTGCCAGCAGCCCAAGGCAGGATAACTATGGCTACACCTTC. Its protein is CASSPRQDNYGYTF.

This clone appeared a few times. CDR3 residues: CASSLQGTRYEQYF. The CDR3 DNA reads as TGCGCCAGCAGCTTGCAGGGTACTCGCTACGAGCAGTACTTC. The chain couples TRBV5-1 to TRBJ2-7; the D gene is possibly TRBD1 (5 bases). The CDR3 is made up of 14 amino acids. Per the germline V gene, CDR1 is SGHRS and CDR2 is YFSETQ. The V end lost 1 base, the J end lost 3 bases, and 11 bases lay between the germline ends.

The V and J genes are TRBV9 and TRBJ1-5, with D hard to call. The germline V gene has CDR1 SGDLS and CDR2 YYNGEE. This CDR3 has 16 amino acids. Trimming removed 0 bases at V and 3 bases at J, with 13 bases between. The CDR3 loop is CASSVGGEVANQPQHF. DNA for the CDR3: TGTGCCAGCAGCGTAGGTGGAGAAGTGGCCAATCAGCCCCAGCATTTT.

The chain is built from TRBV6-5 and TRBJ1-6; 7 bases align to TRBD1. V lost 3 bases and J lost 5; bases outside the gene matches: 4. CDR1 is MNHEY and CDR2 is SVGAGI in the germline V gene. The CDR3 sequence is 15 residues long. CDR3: CASSYSDRDNSPLHF. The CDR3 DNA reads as TGTGCCAGCAGTTATAGCGACAGGGATAATTCACCCCTCCACTTT.

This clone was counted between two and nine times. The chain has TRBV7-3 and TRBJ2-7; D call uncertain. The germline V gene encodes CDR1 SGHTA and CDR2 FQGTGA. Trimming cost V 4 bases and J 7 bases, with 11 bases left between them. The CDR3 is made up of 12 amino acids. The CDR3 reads CASSSTSAEQYF. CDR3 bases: TGTGCCAGCAGCTCCACGAGTGCGGAGCAGTACTTC.

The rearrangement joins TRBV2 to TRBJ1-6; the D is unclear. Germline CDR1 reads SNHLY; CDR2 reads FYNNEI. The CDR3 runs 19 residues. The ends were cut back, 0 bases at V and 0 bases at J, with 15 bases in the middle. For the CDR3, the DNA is TGTGCCAGCAGTGAAGCCAAGAGGGCCCTGAGCTCCTATAATTCACCCCTCCACTTT. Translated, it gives CASSEAKRALSSYNSPLHF.

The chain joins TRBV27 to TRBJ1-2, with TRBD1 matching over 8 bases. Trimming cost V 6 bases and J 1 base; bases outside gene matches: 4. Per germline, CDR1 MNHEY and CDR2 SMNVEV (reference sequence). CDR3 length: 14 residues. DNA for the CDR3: TGTGCCAGCAGCCCGACAGGGGATAACTATGGCTACACCTTC. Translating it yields CASSPTGDNYGYTF.

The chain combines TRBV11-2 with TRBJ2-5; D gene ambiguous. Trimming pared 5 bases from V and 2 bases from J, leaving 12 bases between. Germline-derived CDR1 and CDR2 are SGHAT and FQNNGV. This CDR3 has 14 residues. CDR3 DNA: TGTGCCAGCAGCGACTGGTCGGGTCAAGAGACCCAGTACTTC. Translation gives CASSDWSGQETQYF. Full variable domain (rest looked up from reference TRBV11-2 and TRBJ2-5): EAGVAQSPRYKIIEKRQSVAFWCNPISGHATLYWYQQILGQGPKLLIQFQNNGVVDDSQLPKDRFSAERLKGVDSTLKIQPAKLEDSAVYLCASSDWSGQETQYFGPGTRLLVL.

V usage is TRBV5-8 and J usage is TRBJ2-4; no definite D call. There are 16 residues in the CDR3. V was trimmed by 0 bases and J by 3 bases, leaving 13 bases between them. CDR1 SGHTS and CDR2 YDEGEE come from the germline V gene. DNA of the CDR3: TGTGCCAGCAGCTTGGATTTCACCAATAGCAAAAACATTCAGTACTTC. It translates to CASSLDFTNSKNIQYF.

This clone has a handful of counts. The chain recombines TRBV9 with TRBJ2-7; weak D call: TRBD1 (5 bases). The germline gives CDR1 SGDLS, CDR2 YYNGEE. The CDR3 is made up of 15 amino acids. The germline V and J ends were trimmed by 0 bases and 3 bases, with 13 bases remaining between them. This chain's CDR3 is CASSVDQGSVYEQYF. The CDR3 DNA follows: TGTGCCAGCAGCGTAGACCAGGGATCAGTCTACGAGCAGTACTTC.

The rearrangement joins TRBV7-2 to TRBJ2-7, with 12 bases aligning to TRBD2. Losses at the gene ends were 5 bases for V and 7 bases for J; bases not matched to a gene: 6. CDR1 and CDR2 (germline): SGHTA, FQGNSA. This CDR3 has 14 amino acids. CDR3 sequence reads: CASSTGTSGWEQYF. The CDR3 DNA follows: TGTGCCAGCAGCACCGGGACTAGCGGGTGGGAGCAGTACTTC.

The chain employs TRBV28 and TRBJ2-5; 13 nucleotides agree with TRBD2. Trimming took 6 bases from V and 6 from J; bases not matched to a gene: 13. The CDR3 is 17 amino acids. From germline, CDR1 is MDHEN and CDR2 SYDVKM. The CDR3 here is CASRTLGTSGDLKTQYF. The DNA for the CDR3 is TGTGCCAGCAGAACCCTTGGGACTAGCGGGGATTTAAAGACCCAGTACTTC.

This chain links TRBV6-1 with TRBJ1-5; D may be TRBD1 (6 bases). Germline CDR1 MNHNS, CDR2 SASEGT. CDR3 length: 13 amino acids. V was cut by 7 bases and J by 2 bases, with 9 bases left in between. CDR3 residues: CASTRQGNQPQHF. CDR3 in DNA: TGTGCCAGCACGAGACAGGGCAATCAGCCCCAGCATTTT.

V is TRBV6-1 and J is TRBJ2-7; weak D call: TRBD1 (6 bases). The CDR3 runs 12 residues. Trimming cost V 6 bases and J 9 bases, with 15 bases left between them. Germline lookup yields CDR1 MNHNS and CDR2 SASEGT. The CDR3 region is CASRIGTTGQYF. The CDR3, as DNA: TGTGCCAGCAGAATTGGGACAACCGGGCAGTACTTC.